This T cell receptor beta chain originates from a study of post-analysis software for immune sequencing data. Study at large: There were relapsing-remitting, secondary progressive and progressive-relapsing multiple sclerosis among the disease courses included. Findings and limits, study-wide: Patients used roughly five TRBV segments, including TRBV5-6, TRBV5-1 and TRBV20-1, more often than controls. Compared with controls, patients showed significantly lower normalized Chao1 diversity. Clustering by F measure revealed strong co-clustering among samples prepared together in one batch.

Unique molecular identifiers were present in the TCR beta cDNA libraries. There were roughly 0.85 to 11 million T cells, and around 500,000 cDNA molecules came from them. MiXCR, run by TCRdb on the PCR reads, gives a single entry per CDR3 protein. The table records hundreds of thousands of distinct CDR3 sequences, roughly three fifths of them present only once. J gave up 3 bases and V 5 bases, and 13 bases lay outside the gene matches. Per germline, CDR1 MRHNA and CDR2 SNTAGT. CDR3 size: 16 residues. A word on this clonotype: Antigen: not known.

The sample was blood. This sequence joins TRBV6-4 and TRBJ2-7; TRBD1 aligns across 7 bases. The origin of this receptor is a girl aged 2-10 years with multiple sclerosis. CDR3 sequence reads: CASSPTSTGNYYEQYF. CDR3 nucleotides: TGTGCCAGCAGTCCCACGTCGACAGGGAACTACTACGAGCAGTACTTC.